Listed here is a single T cell receptor (beta chain). This entry is derived from a study of blood T cell repertoires in COVID-19. Across the whole study: Samples came from the United States, Italy and Spain, spanning acute and convalescent COVID-19. PBMCs, B-cell-depleted T cells, or T cells were the source of the cDNA or gDNA that made up the material.

Germline V gives CDR1 SQVTM, CDR2 ANQGSEA. The CDR3 sequence is 14 residues long. J lost 2 bases, V lost 4 bases, and 5 bases had no gene match. Authors' methods: Amplification from reference gene primers served as the basis for estimated nucleated cell counts. The method was immunoSEQ multiplex PCR; TCRdb's version includes in-frame clones alone and lacks a portion of them. For V, J and clone size, that table is used; D and trimming come from the DNA. The repertoire holds some 110,000 clones, with around four fifths as singletons. The TCR sequence derives from a woman between 70 and 85 years old with acute or convalescent COVID-19. The gene calls are TRBV29-1 and TRBJ2-7; 10 nucleotides agree with TRBD2. Sequencing was carried out using peripheral blood. The CDR3 protein is CSVAPTSGAYEQYF. The CDR3, as DNA: TGCAGCGTTGCCCCTACTAGCGGGGCCTACGAGCAGTACTTC.